The T cell receptor beta chain under discussion was sequenced for a study of blood T cell repertoires in COVID-19. Study context: From the United States, Italy and Spain came samples of acute and convalescent COVID-19. PBMCs, B-cell-depleted T cells, or T cells provided the cDNA or gDNA that made up the material.

CDR3 length equals 15 residues. Trimming cost V 4 bases and J 3 bases; bases outside gene matches: 8. Per the germline V gene, CDR1 is SGHRS and CDR2 is YFSETQ. In the original processing: Amplifying reference gene primers gave estimates of nucleated cell counts. The repertoire was sequenced with immunoSEQ multiplex PCR; TCRdb's copy has only in-frame clones and lacks some. V and J calls and clone size are as listed in that table; D and trimming were resolved from the DNA. Among almost 35,000 clones, 75% to 90% were seen once, and the ten largest hold more than 13%. The sequencing input was peripheral blood. The sequence was obtained from a man aged 55-75 years with active COVID-19. The V call is TRBV5-1, the J call TRBJ2-7; 9 bases are a match to TRBD1. The CDR3 sequence is CASSPWTGEDYEQYF. The CDR3 DNA reads TGCGCCAGCAGCCCTTGGACAGGGGAGGACTACGAGCAGTACTTC.